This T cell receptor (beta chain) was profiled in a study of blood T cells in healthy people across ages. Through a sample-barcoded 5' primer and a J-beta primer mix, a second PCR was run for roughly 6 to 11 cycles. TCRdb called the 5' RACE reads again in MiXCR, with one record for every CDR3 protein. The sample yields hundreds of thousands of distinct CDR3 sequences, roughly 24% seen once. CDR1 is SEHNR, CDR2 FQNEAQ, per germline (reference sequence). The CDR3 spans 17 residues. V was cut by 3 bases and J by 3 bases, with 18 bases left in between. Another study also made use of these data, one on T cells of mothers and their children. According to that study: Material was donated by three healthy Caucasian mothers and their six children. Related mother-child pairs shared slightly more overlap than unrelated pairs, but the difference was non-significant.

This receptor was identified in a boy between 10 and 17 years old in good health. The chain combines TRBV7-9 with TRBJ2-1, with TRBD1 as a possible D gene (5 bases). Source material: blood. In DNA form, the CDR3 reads TGTGCCAGCAGCTTTAGACAGACCGAGACAGTCTACAATGAGCAGTTCTTC. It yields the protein CASSFRQTETVYNEQFF.